This T cell receptor (beta chain) is from a study of identifying expanded T cells in peripheral blood. Overall study results and limits: Across healthy donors, higher total template counts meant significantly greater approximately two-week count variance.

The table came from immunoSEQ multiplex PCR; TCRdb's copy has only in-frame clones and leaves some out. The sample lists about 97,000 clones, around 88% seen once, with roughly 15% in the top ten. Worth noting for this clone: What it binds is not known.

The length of the CDR3 is 11 residues. Trimming removed 10 bases at V and 8 bases at J, with 12 bases between. CDR1 and CDR2 from the germline V gene are SGHDN and FVKESK. The chain has TRBV14 and TRBJ1-3; D is possibly TRBD1 (5 bases). Sequences were obtained from blood. The clonotype comes from a person between 18 and 75 years old in good health. The CDR3 DNA reads as TGTGCCACCAGTCGGGGGTACACCATATATTTT. It codes for CATSRGYTIYF.